This is a list of T cell receptor beta chains from one sample in a study of cytomegalovirus exposure and HLA in healthy donors. Method: immunoSEQ multiplex PCR; TCRdb's copy keeps in-frame clones and lacks some. Among 120,000 or so clones, 55% to 75% were seen once, and the ten largest hold 1.5% to 2%. Sequencing input: PBMCs. These TCRs come from a young man in good health and CMV-seropositive. The CDR3 runs from the conserved cysteine through the conserved F or W. A D gene is named only where the DNA matches it firmly. The size entry is marked missing in some rows and otherwise reads once, few, many or a size class.

j_call v_call clone_size cdr3_length d_call cdr3_nt cdr3_aa
TRBJ2-7 TRBV7-2 - 16 - TGTGCCAGCAGCTTAACGGGGGGCGGACGCGCCTACGAGCAGTACTTC CASSLTGGGRAYEQYF
TRBJ2-7 TRBV19 - 11 - TGTGCCAGTAGTCTCGGGGTCGAGCAGTACTTC CASSLGVEQYF
TRBJ1-4 TRBV9 few 17 TRBD1 TGTGCCAGCAGCGTTCGACCCGGGACAGTCATTAATGAAAAACTGTTTTTT CASSVRPGTVINEKLFF
TRBJ2-7 TRBV7-9 - 14 - TGTGCCAGCAGCCCTACACGGAGGGGGGGCGAGCAGTACTTC CASSPTRRGGEQYF
TRBJ1-1 TRBV6-5 - 13 - TGTGCCAGCAGTTCCCGGAGAAAGAGAGAAGCTTTCTTT CASSSRRKREAFF
TRBJ2-7 TRBV7-2 - 15 TRBD2 TGTGCCAGCAGTTATATCCTAGCGGGAGCTGACGAGCAGTACTTC CASSYILAGADEQYF
TRBJ1-1 TRBV7-9 - 14 - TGTGCCAGCAGCCATACACAGGGTGCGGCTGAAGCTTTCTTT CASSHTQGAAEAFF
TRBJ2-7 TRBV28 few 16 TRBD1 TGTGCCAGCAGTTTTCCGAAGGGACAGGGGGGGTACGAGCAGTACTTC CASSFPKGQGGYEQYF
TRBJ2-2 TRBV4-3 few 17 TRBD2 TGCGCCAGCAGCCAAGATGGGCTAGCGGGAGCTACCGGGGAGCTGTTTTTT CASSQDGLAGATGELFF
TRBJ1-1 TRBV7-3 - 14 - TGTGCCAGCAGCTTAACGCGAGGGAACACTGAAGCTTTCTTT CASSLTRGNTEAFF
TRBJ2-1 TRBV2 - 14 - TGTGCCAGCAGCGAGGGTTCTGCCTACAATGAGCAGTTCTTC CASSEGSAYNEQFF
TRBJ2-7 TRBV2 few 15 TRBD2 TGTGCCAGCAGTCGCAGCGGGAGGACCTCCTACGAGCAGTACTTC CASSRSGRTSYEQYF
TRBJ1-5 TRBV4-1 - 16 - TGCGCCAGCAGCCAAGAGGGTAAAAATCGGGTTCAGCCCCAGCATTTT CASSQEGKNRVQPQHF
TRBJ2-7 TRBV5-1 - 16 TRBD2 TGCGCCAGCAGCACCCGGACTAGCGGGAGTTCCCACGAGCAGTACTTC CASSTRTSGSSHEQYF
TRBJ2-5 TRBV29-1 - 14 TRBD2 TGCAGCGTTGAATTCGTAGCGGGAGTGGAGACCCAGTACTTC CSVEFVAGVETQYF
TRBJ1-2 TRBV9 - 19 - TGTGCCAGCAGCGTAAGGGTAGGGGCAGGGCAAATCCCTAACTATGGCTACACCTTC CASSVRVGAGQIPNYGYTF
TRBJ1-2 TRBV7-9 - 17 TRBD1 TGTGCCAGCAGCTTAGCCTCCGGGACAGGGGGCCGCTATGGCTACACCTTC CASSLASGTGGRYGYTF
TRBJ2-3 TRBV5-4 - 16 - TGTGCCAGCAGCGATAGGGCTAGCCGAAGCACAGATACGCAGTATTTT CASSDRASRSTDTQYF
TRBJ2-7 TRBV13 - 15 - TGTGCCAGCAGCTTTGAGGGCGGCCCGAATTACGAGCAGTACTTC CASSFEGGPNYEQYF
TRBJ2-2 TRBV28 - 17 TRBD2 TGTGCCAGCATCCCCGGGGGGGCGGGAGCGAACACCGGGGAGCTGTTTTTT CASIPGGAGANTGELFF
TRBJ2-7 TRBV11-2 - 12 - TGTGCCAGCAGTCCACCTCTAGCCGAGCAGTACTTC CASSPPLAEQYF
TRBJ2-3 TRBV19 - 15 TRBD1 TGTGCCAGTAGTATGCTAGGACAGGGGTCAGATACGCAGTATTTT CASSMLGQGSDTQYF
TRBJ2-7 TRBV10-3 - 13 - TGTGCCATCAGTGGGACTGGACCTTACGAGCAGTACTTC CAISGTGPYEQYF
TRBJ1-5 TRBV7-7 - 18 TRBD1 TGTGCTAGCAGCTTTTTAGGCCGGGACAGCACGATGAATCAGCCCCAGCATTTT CASSFLGRDSTMNQPQHF
TRBJ1-2 TRBV5-1 - 14 - TGCGCCAGCAGCCCGGAGCAGGGTTCCTCTGGCTACACCTTC CASSPEQGSSGYTF
TRBJ2-5 TRBV5-6 - 16 TRBD2 TGTGCCAGCAGCTTGGGTTTCGCAGGGAGGGGAGAGACCCAGTACTTC CASSLGFAGRGETQYF
TRBJ2-1 TRBV6-1 - 14 - TGTGCCAGCAGTGACCTAGGGGGTGGCAATGAGCAGTTCTTC CASSDLGGGNEQFF
TRBJ1-2 TRBV7-3 - 18 - TGTGCCAGCAGCTTAACATCGGTCGGGATTCTCTCGACAAATGGCTACACCTTC CASSLTSVGILSTNGYTF
TRBJ2-2 TRBV7-9 - 19 - TGTGCCAGCAGCTTACCAGGGGTCCTCAGCAAAATAAACACCGGGGAGCTGTTTTTT CASSLPGVLSKINTGELFF
TRBJ2-2 TRBV5-1 - 16 TRBD2 TGCGCCAGCAGCTTGGGACTAGCGGGTTCGACCGGGGAGCTGTTTTTT CASSLGLAGSTGELFF
TRBJ2-7 TRBV28 - 15 - TGTGCCAGCCTGGGGACTCATGATCCCTTTTACGAGCAGTACTTC CASLGTHDPFYEQYF
TRBJ1-1 TRBV29-1 - 10 - TGCAGCCTTGGGGCGACTGAAGCTTTCTTT CSLGATEAFF
TRBJ1-5 TRBV4-2 - 18 - TGTGCCAGCAGCCAAGCCGCGGGACGGGGGTATAGCAATCAGCCCCAGCATTTT CASSQAAGRGYSNQPQHF
TRBJ2-7 TRBV30 - 13 - TGTGCCTGGAGTGTACAAGTGGACTACGGGCAGTACTTC CAWSVQVDYGQYF
TRBJ2-7 TRBV25-1 - 15 TRBD2 TGTGCCAGCAGTGAACCCGGGACTAATTCCTACGAGCAGTACTTC CASSEPGTNSYEQYF
TRBJ2-7 TRBV4-3 - 15 - TGCGCCAGCAGCCAAGGTATAGCGGTGAACTACGAGCAGTACTTC CASSQGIAVNYEQYF
TRBJ2-7 TRBV6-5 - 14 TRBD2 TGTGCCAGCAATCGAGCGGGAGGGGCCTACGAGCAGTACTTC CASNRAGGAYEQYF
TRBJ1-1 TRBV18 - 14 - TGTGCCAGCCTTTTTGGACAGATGAACACTGAAGCTTTCTTT CASLFGQMNTEAFF
TRBJ1-1 TRBV28 - 14 - TGTGCCAGCAGTTTCAGGGGCGGGAACACTGAAGCTTTCTTT CASSFRGGNTEAFF
TRBJ2-5 TRBV10-3 - 14 TRBD1 TGTGCCACCGGACAGGGATTTCAATCGGAGACCCAGTACTTC CATGQGFQSETQYF